This TCR beta chain derives from a study of vaccination effects on CD4 cells after COVID-19. Study findings and constraints: Sampling in the study covered few convalescent patients and included no early post-infection timepoints. Clones from infection and from vaccination both contracted markedly late after vaccination.

Ahead of sequencing, the ViraFEST assay grew antigen-specific CD4+ T cells using viral peptide pools. After roughly ten days in culture, the CD4+ T cells were isolated. Vaccine recipients, nucleocapsid antibody negative, had no prior SARS-CoV-2 infection. The CDR3 runs 15 residues. V was pared by 4 bases and J by 1 base, with 14 bases between. The germline V gene encodes CDR1 SGHDT and CDR2 YYEEEE. A remark on this clone: Its antigen is currently unknown.

Sequencing used immunoSEQ multiplex PCR; TCRdb keeps in-frame clones, though not all of them. Of about 73,000 clones listed, around 79% are singletons. V usage is TRBV5-6 and J usage is TRBJ1-1; weak D call: TRBD1 (6 bases). The TCR originated in a human donor who received a COVID-19 vaccine. The starting material was CD4+ T cells from PBMCs cultured with SARS-CoV-2 spike peptides, obtained before COVID-19 vaccination. The CDR3 is CASSPTDRQNTEAFF. CDR3 nucleotides: TGTGCCAGCAGCCCGACGGACAGACAGAACACTGAAGCTTTCTTT. The full variable domain, its missing parts supplied by reference TRBV5-6 and TRBJ1-1, is DAGVTQSPTHLIKTRGQQVTLRCSPKSGHDTVSWYQQALGQGPQFIFQYYEEEERQRGNFPDRFSGHQFPNYSSELNVNALLLGDSALYLCASSPTDRQNTEAFFGQGTRLTVV.